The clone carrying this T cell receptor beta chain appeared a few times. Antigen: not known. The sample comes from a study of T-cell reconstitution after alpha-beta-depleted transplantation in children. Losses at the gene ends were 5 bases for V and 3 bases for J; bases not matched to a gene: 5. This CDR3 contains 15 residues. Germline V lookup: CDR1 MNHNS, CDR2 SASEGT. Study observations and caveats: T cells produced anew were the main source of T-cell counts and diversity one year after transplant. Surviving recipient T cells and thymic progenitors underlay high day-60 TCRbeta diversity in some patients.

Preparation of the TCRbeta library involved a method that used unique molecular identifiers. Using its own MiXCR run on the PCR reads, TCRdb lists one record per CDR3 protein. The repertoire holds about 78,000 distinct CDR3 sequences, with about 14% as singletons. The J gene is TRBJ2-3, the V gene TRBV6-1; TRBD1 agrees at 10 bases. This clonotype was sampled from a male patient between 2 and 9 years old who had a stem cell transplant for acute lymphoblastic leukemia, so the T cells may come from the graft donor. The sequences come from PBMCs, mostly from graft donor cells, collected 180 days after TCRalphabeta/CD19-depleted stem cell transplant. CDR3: CASSTLDRGTDTQYF. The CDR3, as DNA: TGTGCCAGCAGTACCCTGGACAGGGGGACAGATACGCAGTATTTT.